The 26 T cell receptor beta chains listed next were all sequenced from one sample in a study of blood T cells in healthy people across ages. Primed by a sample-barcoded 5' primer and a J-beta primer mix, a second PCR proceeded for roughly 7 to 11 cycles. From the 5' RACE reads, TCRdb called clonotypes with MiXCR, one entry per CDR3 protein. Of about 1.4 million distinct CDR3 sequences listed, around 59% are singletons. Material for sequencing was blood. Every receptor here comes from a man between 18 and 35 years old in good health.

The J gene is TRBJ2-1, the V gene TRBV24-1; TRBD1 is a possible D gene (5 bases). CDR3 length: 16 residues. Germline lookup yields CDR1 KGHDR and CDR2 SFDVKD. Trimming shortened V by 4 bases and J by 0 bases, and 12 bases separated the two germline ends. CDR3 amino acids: CATSDQTANSYNEQFF. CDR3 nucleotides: TGTGCCACCAGTGACCAGACAGCAAACTCCTACAATGAGCAGTTCTTC.

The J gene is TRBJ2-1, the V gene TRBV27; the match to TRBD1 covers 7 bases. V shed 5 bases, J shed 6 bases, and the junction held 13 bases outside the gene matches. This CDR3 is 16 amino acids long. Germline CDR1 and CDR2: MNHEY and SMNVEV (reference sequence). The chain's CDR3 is CASSLDRAWVGNEQFF. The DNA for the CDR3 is TGTGCCAGCAGTCTCGACAGGGCTTGGGTAGGCAATGAGCAGTTCTTC.

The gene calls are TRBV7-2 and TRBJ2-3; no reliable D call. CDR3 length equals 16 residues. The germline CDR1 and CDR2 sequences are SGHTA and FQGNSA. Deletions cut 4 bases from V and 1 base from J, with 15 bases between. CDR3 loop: CASSSPSGWGTDTQYF. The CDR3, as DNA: TGTGCCAGCAGCTCCCCCTCGGGCTGGGGCACAGATACGCAGTATTTT.

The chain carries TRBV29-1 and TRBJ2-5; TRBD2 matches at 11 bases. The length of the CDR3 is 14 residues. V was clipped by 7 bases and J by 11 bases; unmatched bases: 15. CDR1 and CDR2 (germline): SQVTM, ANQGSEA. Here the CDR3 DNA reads TGCAGCGCCGCCGGGACTAGCGGTATCAATGAGCAGTACTTC. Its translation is CSAAGTSGINEQYF. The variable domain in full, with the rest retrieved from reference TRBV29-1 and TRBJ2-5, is SAVISQKPSRDICQRGTSLTIQCQVDSQVTMMFWYRQQPGQSLTLIATANQGSEATYESGFVIDKFPISRPNLTFSTLTVSNMSPEDSSIYLCSAAGTSGINEQYFGPGTRLLVL.

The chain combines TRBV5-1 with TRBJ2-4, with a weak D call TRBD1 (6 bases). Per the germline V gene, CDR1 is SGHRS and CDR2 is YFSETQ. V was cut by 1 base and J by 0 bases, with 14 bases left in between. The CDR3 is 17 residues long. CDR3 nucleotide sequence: TGCGCCAGCAGCTTGAGGACAGTCAACAAAGCCAAAAACATTCAGTACTTC. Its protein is CASSLRTVNKAKNIQYF.

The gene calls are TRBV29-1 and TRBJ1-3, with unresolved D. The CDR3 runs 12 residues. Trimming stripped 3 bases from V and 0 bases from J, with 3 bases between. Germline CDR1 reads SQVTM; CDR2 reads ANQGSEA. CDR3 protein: CSVDDSGNTIYF. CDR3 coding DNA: TGCAGCGTTGACGACTCTGGAAACACCATATATTTT.

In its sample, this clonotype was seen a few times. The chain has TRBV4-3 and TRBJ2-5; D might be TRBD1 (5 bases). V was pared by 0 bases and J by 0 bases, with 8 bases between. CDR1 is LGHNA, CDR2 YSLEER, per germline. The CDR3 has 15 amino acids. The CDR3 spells CASSQDQGYQETQYF. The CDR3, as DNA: TGCGCCAGCAGCCAAGATCAGGGATACCAAGAGACCCAGTACTTC.

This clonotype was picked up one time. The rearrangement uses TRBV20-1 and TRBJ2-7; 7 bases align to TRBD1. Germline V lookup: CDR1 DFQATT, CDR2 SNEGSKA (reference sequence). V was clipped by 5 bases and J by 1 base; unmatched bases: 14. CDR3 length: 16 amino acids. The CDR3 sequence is CSALPVVGTVSYEQYF. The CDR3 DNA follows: TGCAGTGCTTTACCCGTCGTTGGGACAGTTTCCTACGAGCAGTACTTC.

The CDR3 DNA sequence: TGCGCCAGCAGCCAGGTTGCGGGCCCCCCGCAAGAGACCCAGTACTTC. Translated: CASSQVAGPPQETQYF. The V gene is TRBV4-1, the J gene TRBJ2-7; the D gene is possibly TRBD2 (5 bases). Judging by the DNA end, TRBJ2-5 fits better; the J call may be wrong. CDR3 length: 16 residues. From germline, CDR1 is MGHRA and CDR2 YSYEKL.

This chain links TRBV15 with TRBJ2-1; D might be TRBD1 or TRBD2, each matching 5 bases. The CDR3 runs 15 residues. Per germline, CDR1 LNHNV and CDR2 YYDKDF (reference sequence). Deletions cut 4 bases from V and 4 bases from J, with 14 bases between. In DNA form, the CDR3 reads TGTGCCACCAGCACGAGCCAGGGACGGTACAATGAGCAGTTCTTC. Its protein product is CATSTSQGRYNEQFF.

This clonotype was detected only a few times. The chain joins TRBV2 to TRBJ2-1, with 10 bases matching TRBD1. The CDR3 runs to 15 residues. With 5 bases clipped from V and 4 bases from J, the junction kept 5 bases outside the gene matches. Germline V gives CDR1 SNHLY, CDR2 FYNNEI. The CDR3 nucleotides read TGTGCCAGCAGTATGGACAGGGGGATTTACAATGAGCAGTTCTTC. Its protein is CASSMDRGIYNEQFF.

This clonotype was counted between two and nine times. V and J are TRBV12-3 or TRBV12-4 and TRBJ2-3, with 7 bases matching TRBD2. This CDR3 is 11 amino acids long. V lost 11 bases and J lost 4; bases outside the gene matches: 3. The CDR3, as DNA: TGTGCCGTTGGGGGGGCAGATACGCAGTATTTT. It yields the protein CAVGGADTQYF.

The CDR3 region is CSARSWKEVADTQYF. The CDR3 region has the DNA TGCAGTGCTAGATCGTGGAAAGAGGTGGCAGATACGCAGTATTTT. J is TRBJ2-3 and V is TRBV20-1, with no clear D. The CDR3 loop spans 15 amino acids. With 2 bases removed from V and 4 bases from J, the gap between germline ends came to 16 bases. Germline-derived CDR1 and CDR2 are DFQATT and SNEGSKA (reference sequence).

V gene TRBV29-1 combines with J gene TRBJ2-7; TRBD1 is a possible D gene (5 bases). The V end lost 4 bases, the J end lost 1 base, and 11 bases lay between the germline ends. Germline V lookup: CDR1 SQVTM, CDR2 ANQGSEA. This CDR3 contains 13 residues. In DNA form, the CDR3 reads TGCAGCGTTGTACCGACAGCTTCCTACGAGCAGTACTTC. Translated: CSVVPTASYEQYF.

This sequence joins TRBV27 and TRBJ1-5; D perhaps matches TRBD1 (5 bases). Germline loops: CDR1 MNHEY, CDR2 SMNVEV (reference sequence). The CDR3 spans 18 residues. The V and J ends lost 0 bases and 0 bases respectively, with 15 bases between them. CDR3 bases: TGTGCCAGCAGTTTATCCCCCCCGACAGAATATAGCAATCAGCCCCAGCATTTT. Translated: CASSLSPPTEYSNQPQHF.

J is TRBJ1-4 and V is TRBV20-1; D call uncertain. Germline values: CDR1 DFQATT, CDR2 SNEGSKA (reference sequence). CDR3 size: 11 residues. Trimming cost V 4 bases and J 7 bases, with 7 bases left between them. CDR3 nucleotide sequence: TGCAGTGCTACCGCCGGTGAAAAACTGTTTTTT. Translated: CSATAGEKLFF.

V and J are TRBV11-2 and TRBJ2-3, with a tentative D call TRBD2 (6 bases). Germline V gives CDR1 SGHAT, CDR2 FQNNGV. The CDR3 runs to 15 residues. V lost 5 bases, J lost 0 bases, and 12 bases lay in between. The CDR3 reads CASSVIAASTDTQYF. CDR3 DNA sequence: TGTGCCAGCAGCGTCATAGCGGCTAGCACAGATACGCAGTATTTT.

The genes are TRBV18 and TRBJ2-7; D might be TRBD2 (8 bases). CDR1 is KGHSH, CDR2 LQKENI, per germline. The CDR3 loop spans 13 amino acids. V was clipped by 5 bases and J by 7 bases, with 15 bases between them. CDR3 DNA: TGTGCCAGCTCAACGGGACAGCGGGGGGAGCAGTACTTC. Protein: CASSTGQRGEQYF.

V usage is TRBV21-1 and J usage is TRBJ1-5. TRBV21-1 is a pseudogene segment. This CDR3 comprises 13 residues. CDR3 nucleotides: TGTGCCAGCAGCAAAGTCCACGATAGGCCCCAGCATTTT. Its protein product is CASSKVHDRPQHF.

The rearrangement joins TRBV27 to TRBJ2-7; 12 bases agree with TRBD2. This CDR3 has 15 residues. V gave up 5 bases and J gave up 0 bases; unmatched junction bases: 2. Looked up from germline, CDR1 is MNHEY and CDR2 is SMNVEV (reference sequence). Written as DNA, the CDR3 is TGTGCCAGCAGTCGACTAGCGGGGGTCTCCTACGAGCAGTACTTC. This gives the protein CASSRLAGVSYEQYF.

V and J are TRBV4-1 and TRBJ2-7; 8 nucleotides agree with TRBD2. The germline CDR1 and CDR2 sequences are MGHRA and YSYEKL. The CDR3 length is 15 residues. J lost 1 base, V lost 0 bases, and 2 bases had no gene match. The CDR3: CASSQEQRESYEQYF. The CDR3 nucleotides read TGCGCCAGCAGCCAAGAGCAGCGGGAGTCCTACGAGCAGTACTTC.

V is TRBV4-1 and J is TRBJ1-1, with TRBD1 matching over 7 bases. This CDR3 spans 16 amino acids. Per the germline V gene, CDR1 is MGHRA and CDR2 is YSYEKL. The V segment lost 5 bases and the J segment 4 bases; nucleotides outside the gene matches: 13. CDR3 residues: CASSSITGVYLTEAFF. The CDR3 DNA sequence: TGCGCCAGCAGCTCAATAACAGGGGTTTACCTCACTGAAGCTTTCTTT.

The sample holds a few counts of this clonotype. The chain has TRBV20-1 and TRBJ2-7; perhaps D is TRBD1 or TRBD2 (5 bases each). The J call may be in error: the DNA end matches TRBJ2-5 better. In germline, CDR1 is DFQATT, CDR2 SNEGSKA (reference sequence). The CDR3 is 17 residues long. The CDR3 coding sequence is TGCAGTGCTAGTGAGCGGCGACTCACGGGGCCCAAAGAGACCCAGTACTTC. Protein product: CSASERRLTGPKETQYF.

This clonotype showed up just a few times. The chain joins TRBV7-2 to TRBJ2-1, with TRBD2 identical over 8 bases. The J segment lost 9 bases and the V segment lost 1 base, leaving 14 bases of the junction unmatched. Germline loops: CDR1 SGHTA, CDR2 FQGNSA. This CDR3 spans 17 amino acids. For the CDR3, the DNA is TGTGCCAGCAGCTTAGAAGGTAGCGGGACCCCACGGGGTGAGCAGTTCTTC. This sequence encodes CASSLEGSGTPRGEQFF. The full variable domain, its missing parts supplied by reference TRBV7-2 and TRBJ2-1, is GAGVSQSPSNKVTEKGKDVELRCDPISGHTALYWYRQSLGQGLEFLIYFQGNSAPDKSGLPSDRFSAERTGGSVSTLTIQRTQQEDSAVYLCASSLEGSGTPRGEQFFGPGTRLTVL.

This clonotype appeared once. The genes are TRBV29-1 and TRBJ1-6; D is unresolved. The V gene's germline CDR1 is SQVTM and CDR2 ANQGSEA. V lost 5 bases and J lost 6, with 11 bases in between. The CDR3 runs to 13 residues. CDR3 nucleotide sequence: TGCAGCGTTTCGGAGGCTCTTAATTCACCCCTCCACTTT. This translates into CSVSEALNSPLHF.

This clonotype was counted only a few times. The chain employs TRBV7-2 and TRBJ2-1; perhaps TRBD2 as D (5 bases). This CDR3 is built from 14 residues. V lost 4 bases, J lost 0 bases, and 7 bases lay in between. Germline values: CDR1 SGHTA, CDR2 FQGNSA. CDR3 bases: TGTGCCAGCAGCTATAGCGTCTCCTACAATGAGCAGTTCTTC. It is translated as CASSYSVSYNEQFF.